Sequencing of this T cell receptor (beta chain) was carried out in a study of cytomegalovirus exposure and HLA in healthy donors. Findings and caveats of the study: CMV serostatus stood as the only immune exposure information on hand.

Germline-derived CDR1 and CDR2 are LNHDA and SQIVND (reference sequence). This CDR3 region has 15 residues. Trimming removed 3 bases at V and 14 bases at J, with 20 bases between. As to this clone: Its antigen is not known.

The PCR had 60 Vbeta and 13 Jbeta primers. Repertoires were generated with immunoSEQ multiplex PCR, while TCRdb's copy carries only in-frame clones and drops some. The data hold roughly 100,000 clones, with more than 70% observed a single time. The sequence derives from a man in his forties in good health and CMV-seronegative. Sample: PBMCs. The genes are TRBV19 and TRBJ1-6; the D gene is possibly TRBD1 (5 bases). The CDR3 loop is CASSISLVSSGALHF. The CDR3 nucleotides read TGTGCCAGTAGTATCAGTCTGGTCTCATCGGGGGCCCTCCACTTT. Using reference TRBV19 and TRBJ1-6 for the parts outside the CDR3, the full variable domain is DGGITQSPKYLFRKEGQNVTLSCEQNLNHDAMYWYRQDPGQGLRLIYYSQIVNDFQKGDIAEGYSVSREKKESFPLTVTSAQKNPTAFYLCASSISLVSSGALHFGNGTRLTVT.